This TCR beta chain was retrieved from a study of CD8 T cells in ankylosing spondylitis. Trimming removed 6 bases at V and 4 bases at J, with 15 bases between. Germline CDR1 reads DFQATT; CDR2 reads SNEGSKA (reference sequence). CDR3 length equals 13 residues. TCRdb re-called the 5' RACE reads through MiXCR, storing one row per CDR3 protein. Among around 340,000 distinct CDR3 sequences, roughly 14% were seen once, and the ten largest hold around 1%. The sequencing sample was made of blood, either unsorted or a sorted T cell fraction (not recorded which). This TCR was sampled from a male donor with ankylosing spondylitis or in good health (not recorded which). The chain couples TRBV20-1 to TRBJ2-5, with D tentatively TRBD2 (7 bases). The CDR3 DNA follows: TGCAGTGCCCCCATTGGGGGGGCAGAGACCCAGTACTTC. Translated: CSAPIGGAETQYF.